This T cell receptor (beta chain) was found in a study of blood T cell repertoires in COVID-19. Overall study: T cells, B-cell-depleted T cells, or PBMCs supplied cDNA or gDNA.

Per germline, CDR1 LGHDT and CDR2 YNNKEL (reference sequence). V lost 4 bases and J lost 6; bases outside the gene matches: 4. This CDR3 spans 15 amino acids. Using immunoSEQ multiplex PCR, the repertoire was profiled, and TCRdb retains in-frame clones only, with some absent. This table holds 25,000 to 30,000 clones, about 94% found once. The sequence was collected from a human donor with active COVID-19. The donor label of this sample is uncertain. The chain has TRBV3-1 (or the pseudogene TRBV3-2) and TRBJ2-2; the match to TRBD1 covers 11 bases. The specimen sequenced was peripheral blood. For the CDR3, the DNA is TGTGCCAGCAGCCCCCGGGACAGGGGGGCCGGGGAGCTGTTTTTT. This codes for CASSPRDRGAGELFF.